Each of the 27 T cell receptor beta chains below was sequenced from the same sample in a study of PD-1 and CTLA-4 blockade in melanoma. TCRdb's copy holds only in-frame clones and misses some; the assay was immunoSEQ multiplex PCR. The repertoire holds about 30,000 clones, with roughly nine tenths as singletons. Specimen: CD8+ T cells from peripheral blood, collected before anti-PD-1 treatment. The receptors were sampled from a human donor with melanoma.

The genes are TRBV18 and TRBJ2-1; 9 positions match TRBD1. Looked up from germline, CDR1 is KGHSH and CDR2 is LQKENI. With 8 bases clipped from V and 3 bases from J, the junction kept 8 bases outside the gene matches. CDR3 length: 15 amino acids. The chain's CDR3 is CASAGDRENYNEQFF. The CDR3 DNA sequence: TGTGCCAGCGCAGGGGACAGGGAGAACTACAATGAGCAGTTCTTC.

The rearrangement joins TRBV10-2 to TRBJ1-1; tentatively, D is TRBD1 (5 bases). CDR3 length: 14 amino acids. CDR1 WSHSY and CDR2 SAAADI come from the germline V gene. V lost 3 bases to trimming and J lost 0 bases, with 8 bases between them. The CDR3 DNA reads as TGCGCCAGCAGTGATAGGGGAATGAACACTGAAGCTTTCTTT. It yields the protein CASSDRGMNTEAFF.

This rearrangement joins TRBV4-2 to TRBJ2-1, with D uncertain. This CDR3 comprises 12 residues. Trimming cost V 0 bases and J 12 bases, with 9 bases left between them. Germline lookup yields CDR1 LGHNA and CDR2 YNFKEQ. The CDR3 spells CASSQDEQGQFF. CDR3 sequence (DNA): TGTGCCAGCAGCCAAGACGAGCAAGGGCAGTTCTTC.

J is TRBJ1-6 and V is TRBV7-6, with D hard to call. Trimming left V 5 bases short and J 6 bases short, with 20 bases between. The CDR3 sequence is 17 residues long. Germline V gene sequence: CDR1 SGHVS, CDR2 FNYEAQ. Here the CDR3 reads CASSRSTHSAPNSPLHF. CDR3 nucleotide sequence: TGTGCCAGCAGCCGAAGCACCCACAGCGCCCCTAATTCACCCCTCCACTTT. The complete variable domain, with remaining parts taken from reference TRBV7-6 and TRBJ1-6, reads GAGVSQSPRYKVTKRGQDVALRCDPISGHVSLYWYRQALGQGPEFLTYFNYEAQQDKSGLPNDRFSAERPEGSISTLTIQRTEQRDSAMYRCASSRSTHSAPNSPLHFGNGTRLTVT.

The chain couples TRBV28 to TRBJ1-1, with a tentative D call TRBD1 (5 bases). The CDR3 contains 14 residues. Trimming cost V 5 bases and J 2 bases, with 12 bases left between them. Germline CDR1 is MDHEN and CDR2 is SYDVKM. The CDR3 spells CASSPDIPNTEAFF. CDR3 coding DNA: TGTGCCAGCAGTCCGGACATACCTAACACTGAAGCTTTCTTT.

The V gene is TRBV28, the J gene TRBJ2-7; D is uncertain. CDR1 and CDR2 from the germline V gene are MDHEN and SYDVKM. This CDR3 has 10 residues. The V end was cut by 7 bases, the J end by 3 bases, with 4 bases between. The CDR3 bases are TGTGCCAGCAAGGGCTACGAGCAGTACTTC. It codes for CASKGYEQYF.

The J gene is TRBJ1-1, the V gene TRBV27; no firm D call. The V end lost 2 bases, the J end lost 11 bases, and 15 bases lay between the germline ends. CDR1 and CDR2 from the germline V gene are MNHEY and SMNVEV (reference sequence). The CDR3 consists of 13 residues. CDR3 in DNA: TGTGCCAGCAGTTTAGACGCGGTTAGCGACGCTTTCTTT. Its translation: CASSLDAVSDAFF.

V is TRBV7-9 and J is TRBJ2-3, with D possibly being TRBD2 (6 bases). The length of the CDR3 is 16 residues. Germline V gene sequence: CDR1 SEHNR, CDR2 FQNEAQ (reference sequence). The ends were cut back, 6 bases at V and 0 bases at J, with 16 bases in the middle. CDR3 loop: CASSSPGLPSTDTQYF. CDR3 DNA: TGTGCCAGCAGTTCTCCGGGACTTCCAAGCACAGATACGCAGTATTTT.

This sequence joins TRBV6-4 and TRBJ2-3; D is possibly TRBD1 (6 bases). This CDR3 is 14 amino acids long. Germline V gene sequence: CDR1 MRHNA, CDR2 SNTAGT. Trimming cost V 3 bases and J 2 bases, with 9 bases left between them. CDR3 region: CASSDKGDTDTQYF. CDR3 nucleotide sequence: TGTGCCAGCAGTGATAAGGGGGACACAGATACGCAGTATTTT.

CDR3 amino acids: CASSLLGLAGTDTQYF. The CDR3 coding sequence is TGTGCCAGCAGTTTATTAGGACTAGCGGGGACAGATACGCAGTATTTT. The gene calls are TRBV28 and TRBJ2-3, with TRBD2 matching over 12 bases. CDR3 size: 16 residues. Per the germline V gene, CDR1 is MDHEN and CDR2 is SYDVKM. J was trimmed by 3 bases and V by 1 base; bases with no gene match: 2. The full variable domain, with the rest looked up from reference TRBV28 and TRBJ2-3, is DVKVTQSSRYLVKRTGEKVFLECVQDMDHENMFWYRQDPGLGLRLIYFSYDVKMKEKGDIPEGYSVSREKKERFSLILESASTNQTSMYLCASSLLGLAGTDTQYFGPGTRLTVL.

In DNA, the CDR3 is TGTGCCAGCAGCTTGGCGGCTGAGCAGTTCTTC. This encodes CASSLAAEQFF. V and J are TRBV5-4 and TRBJ2-1; no clear D gene. Germline assignment: CDR1 SGHNT and CDR2 YYREEE (reference sequence). This CDR3 contains 11 residues. Trimming left V 0 bases short and J 9 bases short, with 4 bases between. Using reference TRBV5-4 and TRBJ2-1 for the parts outside the CDR3, the full variable domain is ETGVTQSPTHLIKTRGQQVTLRCSSQSGHNTVSWYQQALGQGPQFIFQYYREEENGRGNFPPRFSGLQFPNYSSELNVNALELDDSALYLCASSLAAEQFFGPGTRLTVL.

CDR3 loop: CASSIGGADTEAFF. DNA for the CDR3: TGTGCCAGTAGTATCGGGGGGGCTGACACTGAAGCTTTCTTT. V gene TRBV19 combines with J gene TRBJ1-1; tentatively, D is TRBD1 (6 bases). With 3 bases removed from V and 3 bases from J, the gap between germline ends came to 11 bases. The length of the CDR3 is 14 residues. Germline V CDR1 and CDR2: LNHDA, SQIVND (reference sequence).

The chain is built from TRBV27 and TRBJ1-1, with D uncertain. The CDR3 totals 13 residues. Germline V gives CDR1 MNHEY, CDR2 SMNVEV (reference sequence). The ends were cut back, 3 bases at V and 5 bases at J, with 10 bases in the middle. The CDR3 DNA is TGTGCCAGCAGTTTGGGGATTTTGACTGAAGCTTTCTTT. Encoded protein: CASSLGILTEAFF.

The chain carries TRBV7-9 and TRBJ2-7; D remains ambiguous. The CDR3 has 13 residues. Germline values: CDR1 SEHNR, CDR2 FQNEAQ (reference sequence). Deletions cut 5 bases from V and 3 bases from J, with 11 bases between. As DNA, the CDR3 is TGTGCCAGCAGCCAAAACACCGACTACGAGCAGTACTTC. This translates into CASSQNTDYEQYF.

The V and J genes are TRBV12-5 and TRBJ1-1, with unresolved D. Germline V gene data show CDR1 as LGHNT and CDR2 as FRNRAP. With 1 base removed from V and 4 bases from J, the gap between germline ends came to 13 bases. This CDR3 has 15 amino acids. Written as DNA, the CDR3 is TGTGCTAGTGGTTTGGAACGGCCCGCCGGCACTGAAGCTTTCTTT. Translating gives CASGLERPAGTEAFF.

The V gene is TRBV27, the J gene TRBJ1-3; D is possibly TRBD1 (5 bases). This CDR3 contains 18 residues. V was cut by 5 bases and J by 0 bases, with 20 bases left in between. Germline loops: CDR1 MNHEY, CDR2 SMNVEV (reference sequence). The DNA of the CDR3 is TGTGCCAGCAGTCCTGGGACGGCGATCCCTCTCTCTGGAAACACCATATATTTT. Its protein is CASSPGTAIPLSGNTIYF.

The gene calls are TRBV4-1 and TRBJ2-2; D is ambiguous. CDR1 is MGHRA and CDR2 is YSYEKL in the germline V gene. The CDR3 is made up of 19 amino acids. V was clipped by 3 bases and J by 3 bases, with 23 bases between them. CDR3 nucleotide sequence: TGCGCCAGCAGCCACCGGTCTAGAAATCCCCAACAGTACACCGGGGAGCTGTTTTTT. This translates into CASSHRSRNPQQYTGELFF.

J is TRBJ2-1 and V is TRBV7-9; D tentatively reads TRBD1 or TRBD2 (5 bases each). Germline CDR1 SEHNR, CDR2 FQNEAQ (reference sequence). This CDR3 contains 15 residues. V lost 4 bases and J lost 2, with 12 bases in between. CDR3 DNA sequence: TGTGCCAGCAGCTCCCCCAGGGAGACCTACAATGAGCAGTTCTTC. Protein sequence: CASSSPRETYNEQFF. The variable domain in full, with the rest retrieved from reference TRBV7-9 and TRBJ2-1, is DTGVSQNPRHKITKRGQNVTFRCDPISEHNRLYWYRQTLGQGPEFLTYFQNEAQLEKSRLLSDRFSAERPKGSFSTLEIQRTEQGDSAMYLCASSSPRETYNEQFFGPGTRLTVL.

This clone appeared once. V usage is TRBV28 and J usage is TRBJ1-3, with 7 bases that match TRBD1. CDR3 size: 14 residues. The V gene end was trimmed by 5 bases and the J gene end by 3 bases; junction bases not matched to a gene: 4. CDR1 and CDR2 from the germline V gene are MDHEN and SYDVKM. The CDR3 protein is CASSGGTVGNTIYF. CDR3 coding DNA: TGTGCCAGCAGTGGAGGGACAGTTGGAAACACCATATATTTT.

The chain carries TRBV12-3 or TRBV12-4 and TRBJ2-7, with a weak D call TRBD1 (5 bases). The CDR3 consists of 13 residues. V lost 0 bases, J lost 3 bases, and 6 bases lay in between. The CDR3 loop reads CASSLADNYEQYF. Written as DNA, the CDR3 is TGTGCCAGCAGTTTAGCGGACAACTACGAGCAGTACTTC.

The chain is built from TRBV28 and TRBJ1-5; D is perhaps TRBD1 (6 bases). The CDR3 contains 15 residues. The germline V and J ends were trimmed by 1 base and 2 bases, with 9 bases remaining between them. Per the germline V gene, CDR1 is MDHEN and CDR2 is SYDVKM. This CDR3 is CASSLYREGNQPQHF. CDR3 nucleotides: TGTGCCAGCAGTTTATACAGGGAGGGCAATCAGCCCCAGCATTTT.

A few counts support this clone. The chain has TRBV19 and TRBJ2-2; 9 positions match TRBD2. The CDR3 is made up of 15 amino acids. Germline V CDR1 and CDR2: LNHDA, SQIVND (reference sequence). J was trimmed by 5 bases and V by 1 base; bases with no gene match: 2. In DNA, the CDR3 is TGTGCCAGTAGTATAGGGCTAGCGGGGACCGGGGAGCTGTTTTTT. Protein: CASSIGLAGTGELFF.

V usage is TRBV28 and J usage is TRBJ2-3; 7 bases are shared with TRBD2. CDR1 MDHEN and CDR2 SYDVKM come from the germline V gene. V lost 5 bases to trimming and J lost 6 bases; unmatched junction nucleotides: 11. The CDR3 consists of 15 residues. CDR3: CASSREGLEWDTQYF. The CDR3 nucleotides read TGTGCCAGCAGTAGGGAGGGCCTGGAGTGGGATACGCAGTATTTT.

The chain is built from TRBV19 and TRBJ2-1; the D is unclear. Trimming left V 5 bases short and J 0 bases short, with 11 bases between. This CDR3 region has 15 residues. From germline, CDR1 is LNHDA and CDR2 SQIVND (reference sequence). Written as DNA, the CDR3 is TGTGCCAGTAGTCTTTACCCAAGCTCCTACAATGAGCAGTTCTTC. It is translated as CASSLYPSSYNEQFF.

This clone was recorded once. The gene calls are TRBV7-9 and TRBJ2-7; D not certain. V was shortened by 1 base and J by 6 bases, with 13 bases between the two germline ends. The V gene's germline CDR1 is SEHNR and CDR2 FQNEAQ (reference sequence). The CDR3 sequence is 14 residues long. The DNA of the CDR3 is TGTGCCAGCAGCTTAGAGGCCGCCTCAGGCGAGCAGTACTTC. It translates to CASSLEAASGEQYF.

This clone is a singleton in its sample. CDR3 region: CASSPPTGRSDEQYF. The DNA of the CDR3 is TGTGCCAGCAGCCCTCCTACAGGTAGATCGGACGAGCAGTACTTC. The V and J genes are TRBV6-2 or TRBV6-3 and TRBJ2-7; the D gene is possibly TRBD1 (5 bases). The CDR3 has 15 residues. Germline assignment: CDR1 MNHEY and CDR2 SVGEGT. V shed 6 bases and J shed 5 bases, with 20 bases lying between them.

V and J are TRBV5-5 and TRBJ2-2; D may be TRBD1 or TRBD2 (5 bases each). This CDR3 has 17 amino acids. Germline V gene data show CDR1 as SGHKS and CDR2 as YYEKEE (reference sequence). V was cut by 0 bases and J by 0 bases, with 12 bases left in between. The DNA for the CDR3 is TGTGCCAGCAGCTTGGGAGGATGGGGGACGAACACCGGGGAGCTGTTTTTT. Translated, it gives CASSLGGWGTNTGELFF.